The 21 T cell receptor beta chains given below trace back to one sample, sequenced in a study of blood T cell repertoires in COVID-19. Clones were read by immunoSEQ multiplex PCR, and TCRdb kept only the in-frame ones, dropping some. The sample includes some 200,000 clones, 80% to 90% of them seen just once. Sequencing was performed on peripheral blood. All receptors derive from an elderly man with acute or convalescent COVID-19.

The gene calls are TRBV3-1 (or the pseudogene TRBV3-2) and TRBJ1-1; D call uncertain. The V end lost 6 bases, the J end lost 2 bases, and 10 bases lay between the germline ends. The germline V gene encodes CDR1 LGHDT and CDR2 YNNKEL (reference sequence). The CDR3 is 13 residues long. CDR3 in DNA: TGTGCCAGCAGTTCTGTTGTCAACACTGAAGCTTTCTTT. This encodes CASSSVVNTEAFF.

This clone has only one observation. The chain's CDR3 is CASIQGGVAFEQYV. CDR3 in DNA: TGCGCCAGCATTCAGGGTGGGGTGGCCTTCGAGCAGTACGTC. The rearrangement joins TRBV10-1 to TRBJ2-7; the D gene is possibly TRBD1 (5 bases). V dropped 7 bases and J dropped 6 bases, with 19 bases sitting between them. The CDR3 covers 14 residues. CDR1 is WNHNN, CDR2 SYGVQD, per germline (reference sequence).

The chain couples TRBV19 to TRBJ2-1; no definite D call. The V and J ends lost 5 bases and 2 bases respectively, with 16 bases between them. CDR3 length equals 16 residues. Germline loops: CDR1 LNHDA, CDR2 SQIVND (reference sequence). For the CDR3, the DNA is TGTGCCAGTAGTGTTAGTGTAGCCTACGCCTACAATGAGCAGTTCTTC. This codes for CASSVSVAYAYNEQFF.

The rearrangement links TRBV19 to TRBJ2-3; tentatively, D is TRBD1 (5 bases). The CDR3 contains 13 residues. Trimming cost V 1 base and J 8 bases, with 10 bases left between them. CDR1 is LNHDA and CDR2 is SQIVND in the germline V gene (reference sequence). The CDR3 protein is CASSIVGGATQYF. The CDR3, as DNA: TGTGCCAGTAGTATAGTAGGTGGGGCTACGCAGTATTTT.

The chain combines TRBV7-9 with TRBJ2-7; 7 nucleotides line up with TRBD1. The CDR3 runs 13 residues. Germline lookup yields CDR1 SEHNR and CDR2 FQNEAQ (reference sequence). J lost 3 bases, V lost 2 bases, and 1 base had no gene match. CDR3 DNA sequence: TGTGCCAGCAGCTTATCAGGGGGCTACGAGCAGTACTTC. Protein product: CASSLSGGYEQYF.

The V gene is TRBV5-1, the J gene TRBJ1-6; TRBD1 matches at 7 bases. V trimming: 4 bases; J trimming: 5 bases; junction bases outside the gene matches: 9. CDR1 SGHRS and CDR2 YFSETQ come from the germline V gene. This CDR3 is built from 16 residues. The CDR3 DNA reads TGCGCCAGCAGCCGCCAGGGGGGTTTCGATAATTCACCCCTCCACTTT. Amino acid sequence: CASSRQGGFDNSPLHF.

The V call is TRBV7-3, the J call TRBJ2-2; TRBD1 might be the D (5 bases). V shed 2 bases and J shed 5 bases, with 9 bases lying between them. This CDR3 contains 14 residues. The germline CDR1 and CDR2 sequences are SGHTA and FQGTGA. The chain's CDR3 is CASSLVSGTGELFF. In nucleotides, the CDR3 is TGTGCCAGCAGCTTAGTATCAGGGACCGGGGAGCTGTTTTTT.

The rearrangement joins TRBV7-8 to TRBJ2-2, with TRBD2 matching 15 bases. CDR3 length: 18 amino acids. CDR1 and CDR2 from the germline V gene are SGHVS and FQNEAQ. With 5 bases clipped from V and 5 bases from J, the junction kept 9 bases outside the gene matches. This CDR3 reads CASSPGLAGGPSTGELFF. For the CDR3, the DNA is TGTGCCAGCAGCCCGGGACTAGCGGGAGGCCCCTCGACCGGGGAGCTGTTTTTT.

Worth noting for this clone: Different DNA sequences within this sample yield the same CDR3. V usage is TRBV18 and J usage is TRBJ1-1, with D unclear. CDR3 length equals 13 residues. CDR1 and CDR2 (germline): KGHSH, LQKENI. V lost 2 bases and J 1 base, leaving 5 bases between the germline ends. The CDR3 DNA reads as TGTGCCAGCTCACCAGCAGGGAACACTGAAGCTTTCTTT. It yields the protein CASSPAGNTEAFF.

This clone was picked up one time. V usage is TRBV3-1 (or the pseudogene TRBV3-2) and J usage is TRBJ1-5; 7 bases fit TRBD1. With V trimmed by 5 bases and J by 10 bases, 5 bases remained unmatched. This CDR3 region has 12 residues. Germline-derived CDR1 and CDR2 are LGHDT and YNNKEL (reference sequence). Here the CDR3 DNA reads TGTGCCAGCAGCTCAGGGACAGTCCCCCAGCATTTT. Amino acids: CASSSGTVPQHF.

The chain has TRBV18 and TRBJ1-2; maybe TRBD1 (6 bases). The CDR3 runs 15 residues. The germline V and J ends were trimmed by 4 bases and 4 bases, with 16 bases remaining between them. From germline, CDR1 is KGHSH and CDR2 LQKENI. The CDR3, as DNA: TGTGCCAGCTCACTTGGCCGGGACATTTCCTATGGCTACACCTTC. Protein sequence: CASSLGRDISYGYTF.

This chain uses TRBV2 with TRBJ1-6; TRBD1 agrees at 8 bases. Trimming cost V 6 bases and J 11 bases; bases outside gene matches: 12. The CDR3 runs 15 residues. The V gene's germline CDR1 is SNHLY and CDR2 FYNNEI. CDR3 sequence: CASRSMDRVLAPLHF. CDR3 coding DNA: TGTGCCAGCAGATCCATGGACAGGGTTTTGGCACCCCTCCACTTT.

CDR3 nucleotides: TGTGCCAGCAGTGCTTCACCGGGACAGGGGGCGGAGGCCGGGGAGCTGTTTTTT. Encoded protein: CASSASPGQGAEAGELFF. The genes are TRBV25-1 and TRBJ2-2; TRBD1 aligns across 12 bases. The CDR3 runs to 18 residues. The V gene end was trimmed by 4 bases and the J gene end by 6 bases; junction bases not matched to a gene: 12. Germline CDR1 MGHDK, CDR2 SYGVNS.

The chain combines TRBV5-1 with TRBJ2-7, with D possibly TRBD1 on 5 matching bases. This CDR3 contains 14 residues. V was clipped by 3 bases and J by 1 base, with 11 bases between them. In germline, CDR1 is SGHRS, CDR2 YFSETQ. The DNA for the CDR3 is TGCGCCAGCAGCTCGGGTAGGGGATCCTACGAGCAGTACTTC. It codes for CASSSGRGSYEQYF.

The chain has TRBV30 and TRBJ1-2; 7 nucleotides line up with TRBD1. The CDR3 is made up of 14 amino acids. The germline CDR1 and CDR2 sequences are GTSNPN and SVGIG (reference sequence). Germline trimming cut 1 base from V and 0 bases from J; bases unmatched to any gene: 2. The CDR3 loop reads CAWSGGTANYGYTF. In DNA form, the CDR3 reads TGTGCCTGGAGTGGGGGGACAGCTAACTATGGCTACACCTTC. The full variable domain, with the rest looked up from reference TRBV30 and TRBJ1-2, is SQTIHQWPATLVQPVGSPLSLECTVEGTSNPNLYWYRQAAGRGLQLLFYSVGIGQISSEVPQNLSASRPQDRQFILSSKKLLLSDSGFYLCAWSGGTANYGYTFGSGTRLTVV.

The V call is TRBV7-9, the J call TRBJ2-1; a possible D gene is TRBD2 (5 bases). Deletions cut 4 bases from V and 0 bases from J, with 16 bases between. This CDR3 has 17 residues. Germline loops: CDR1 SEHNR, CDR2 FQNEAQ (reference sequence). The CDR3 protein is CASSSGVSGSSYNEQFF. CDR3 bases: TGTGCCAGCAGCTCCGGTGTGAGCGGAAGCTCCTACAATGAGCAGTTCTTC.

CDR3 bases: TGCGCCAGCAGCCAAGATAAGGGGAATGAGCAGTTCTTC. Translated, it gives CASSQDKGNEQFF. J is TRBJ2-1 and V is TRBV4-1, with D tentatively TRBD1 (5 bases). CDR1 MGHRA and CDR2 YSYEKL come from the germline V gene. Trimming left V 0 bases short and J 7 bases short, with 7 bases between. The CDR3 has 13 amino acids.

This chain joins TRBV11-3 and TRBJ2-7; D uncertain. Germline CDR1 is SGHNT and CDR2 is YENEEA. CDR3 size: 16 residues. The V and J ends lost 2 bases and 5 bases respectively, with 19 bases between them. CDR3 residues: CASSLYIRVLDNEQYV. In DNA form, the CDR3 reads TGTGCCAGCAGCTTATATATTCGAGTGTTAGATAACGAGCAGTACGTC.

The chain couples TRBV18 to TRBJ2-3, with 14 bases aligning to TRBD2. With 2 bases clipped from V and 6 bases from J, the junction kept 7 bases outside the gene matches. The CDR3 covers 17 residues. Looked up from germline, CDR1 is KGHSH and CDR2 is LQKENI. CDR3 amino acids: CASSPGLAGGPSDTQYF. DNA of the CDR3: TGTGCCAGCTCACCAGGACTAGCGGGAGGTCCCTCGGATACGCAGTATTTT.

This clone came up a few times. The gene calls are TRBV10-1 and TRBJ2-2; no definite D call. Germline CDR1 and CDR2: WNHNN and SYGVQD (reference sequence). Trimming left V 2 bases short and J 1 base short, with 5 bases between. CDR3 length equals 14 residues. The DNA for the CDR3 is TGCGCCAGCAGTGAGCACTTGAACACCGGGGAGCTGTTTTTT. Its protein product is CASSEHLNTGELFF.

The V gene is TRBV6-6, the J gene TRBJ2-3, with 11 bases lining up with TRBD2. Germline V gene data show CDR1 as MNHNY and CDR2 as SVGAGI (reference sequence). This CDR3 is built from 16 residues. V shed 2 bases, J shed 3 bases, and the junction held 4 bases outside the gene matches. The CDR3 sequence: CASSYDTSGRTDTQYF. The CDR3 DNA is TGTGCCAGCAGTTACGATACTAGCGGGAGAACAGATACGCAGTATTTT.